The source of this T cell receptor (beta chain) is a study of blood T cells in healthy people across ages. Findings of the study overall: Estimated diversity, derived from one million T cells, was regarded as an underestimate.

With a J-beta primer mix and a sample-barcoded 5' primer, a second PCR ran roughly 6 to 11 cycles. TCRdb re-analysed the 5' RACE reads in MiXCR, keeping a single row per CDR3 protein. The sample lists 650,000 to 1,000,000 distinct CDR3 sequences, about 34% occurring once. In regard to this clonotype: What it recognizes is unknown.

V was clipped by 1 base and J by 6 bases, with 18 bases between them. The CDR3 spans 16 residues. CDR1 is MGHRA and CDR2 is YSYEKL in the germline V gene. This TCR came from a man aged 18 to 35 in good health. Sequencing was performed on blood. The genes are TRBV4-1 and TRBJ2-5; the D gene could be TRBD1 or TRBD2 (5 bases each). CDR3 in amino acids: CASSQVLGPGLKTQYF. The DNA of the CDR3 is TGCGCCAGCAGCCAAGTCCTGGGACCGGGATTGAAGACCCAGTACTTC.